Listed here are 23 T cell receptor beta chains from one sample, sequenced in a study of blood T cell repertoires in COVID-19. Profiled with immunoSEQ multiplex PCR; TCRdb holds only in-frame clones, not every one. The profile shows about 140,000 clones, about 80% of them singletons. Sequenced: peripheral blood. Receptors originate from a woman aged 60-75 years with acute or convalescent COVID-19.

The chain has TRBV9 and TRBJ2-1, with D tentatively TRBD1 (6 bases). Per germline, CDR1 SGDLS and CDR2 YYNGEE. V lost 0 bases and J 5 bases, leaving 12 bases between the germline ends. CDR3 length: 15 residues. CDR3 coding DNA: TGTGCCAGCAGCGTAGCTGCAGGGGACCACAATGAGCAGTTCTTC. Its translation is CASSVAAGDHNEQFF.

The rearrangement joins TRBV11-3 to TRBJ2-3; D is unresolved. The germline CDR1 and CDR2 sequences are SGHNT and YENEEA. This CDR3 spans 12 amino acids. V shed 2 bases and J shed 8 bases, with 8 bases lying between them. CDR3 sequence reads: CASSLLPVTQYF. CDR3 bases: TGTGCCAGCAGCTTACTCCCAGTTACGCAGTATTTT. Variable domain in full (rest from reference TRBV11-3 and TRBJ2-3): EAGVVQSPRYKIIEKKQPVAFWCNPISGHNTLYWYLQNLGQGPELLIRYENEEAVDDSQLPKDRFSAERLKGVDSTLKIQPAELGDSAVYLCASSLLPVTQYFGPGTRLTVL.

The rearrangement uses TRBV7-9 and TRBJ1-1; 8 bases agree with TRBD1. The V gene end was trimmed by 4 bases and the J gene end by 0 bases; junction bases not matched to a gene: 4. This CDR3 spans 15 amino acids. Germline V CDR1 and CDR2: SEHNR, FQNEAQ (reference sequence). CDR3 DNA sequence: TGTGCCAGCAGCTCCGGACAGGGAATGAACACTGAAGCTTTCTTT. Amino acids: CASSSGQGMNTEAFF.

The chain joins TRBV21-1 to TRBJ2-6; TRBD2 reflects the table's D call only, with no check against the DNA. TRBV21-1 is shown as a pseudogene. This CDR3 region has 22 residues. The CDR3 here is CAIQRGWSPYIASGLGANVLTF. DNA for the CDR3: TGTGCCATCCAAAGAGGCTGGTCCCCCTACATCGCGTCTGGCTTAGGGGCCAACGTCCTGACTTTC.

The chain joins TRBV5-1 to TRBJ2-7; 13 bases line up with TRBD2. This CDR3 contains 16 residues. CDR1 is SGHRS and CDR2 is YFSETQ in the germline V gene. V lost 6 bases, J lost 1 base, and 7 bases stayed unmatched. The CDR3 nucleotides read TGCGCCAGCACCAAACTAGCGGGAGGGGATTCCTACGAGCAGTACTTC. Translation gives CASTKLAGGDSYEQYF. Variable domain in full (rest from reference TRBV5-1 and TRBJ2-7): KAGVTQTPRYLIKTRGQQVTLSCSPISGHRSVSWYQQTPGQGLQFLFEYFSETQRNKGNFPGRFSGRQFSNSRSEMNVSTLELGDSALYLCASTKLAGGDSYEQYFGPGTRLTVT.

The chain links TRBV18 to TRBJ2-7, with 7 bases lining up with TRBD2. CDR3 length equals 14 residues. Germline trimming cut 2 bases from V and 3 bases from J; bases unmatched to any gene: 4. Germline values: CDR1 KGHSH, CDR2 LQKENI. The CDR3 is CASSPGRTSYEQYF. The CDR3 DNA sequence: TGTGCCAGCTCACCAGGAAGGACTAGCTACGAGCAGTACTTC.

The chain employs TRBV7-2 and TRBJ2-1; 8 bases fit TRBD1. The V and J ends lost 6 bases and 14 bases, in that order; junction bases with no gene match: 9. The CDR3 sequence is 12 residues long. CDR1 is SGHTA, CDR2 FQGNSA, per germline. Here the CDR3 reads CASSRTGLGEFF. Here the CDR3 DNA reads TGTGCCAGCAGTAGGACAGGGCTAGGGGAGTTCTTC. Combining the CDR3 with reference TRBV7-2 and TRBJ2-1 gives the whole variable domain GAGVSQSPSNKVTEKGKDVELRCDPISGHTALYWYRQSLGQGLEFLIYFQGNSAPDKSGLPSDRFSAERTGGSVSTLTIQRTQQEDSAVYLCASSRTGLGEFFGPGTRLTVL.

V is TRBV6-5 and J is TRBJ2-7, with a possible D match to TRBD1 (5 bases). The V end lost 5 bases, the J end lost 4 bases, and 15 bases lay between the germline ends. Germline CDR1 MNHEY, CDR2 SVGAGI. This CDR3 has 14 amino acids. The CDR3 sequence is CASSSQGEDYEQYF. CDR3 bases: TGTGCCAGCAGTAGCCAGGGTGAAGATTACGAGCAGTACTTC.

The V call is TRBV28, the J call TRBJ1-5; D is undetermined. Germline CDR1 MDHEN, CDR2 SYDVKM. CDR3 length: 14 amino acids. V lost 8 bases and J lost 6, with 17 bases in between. The CDR3: CASGPREAGQPQHF. CDR3 nucleotides: TGTGCCAGCGGCCCCCGGGAAGCGGGTCAGCCCCAGCATTTT.

CDR3: CASSQDWGRAIAGELFF. In DNA, the CDR3 is TGTGCCAGCAGCCAAGATTGGGGGAGGGCCATTGCCGGGGAGCTGTTTTTT. The chain links TRBV3-1 (or the pseudogene TRBV3-2) to TRBJ2-2; TRBD2 aligns across 7 bases. Germline lookup yields CDR1 LGHDT and CDR2 YNNKEL (reference sequence). The CDR3 is made up of 17 amino acids. After removal of 0 bases from V and 6 bases from J, the junction contained 10 bases not matched to a gene.

The rearrangement links TRBV6-5 to TRBJ2-7; D may be TRBD1 (6 bases). The CDR3 loop spans 15 amino acids. The germline V and J ends were trimmed by 2 bases and 0 bases, with 11 bases remaining between them. Germline V gene sequence: CDR1 MNHEY, CDR2 SVGAGI. CDR3 loop: CASSYGQGISYEQYF. Here the CDR3 DNA reads TGTGCCAGCAGTTACGGGCAGGGGATCTCCTACGAGCAGTACTTC.

This chain links TRBV18 with TRBJ2-7, with unresolved D. V lost 5 bases to trimming and J lost 3 bases, with 11 bases between them. The germline V gene has CDR1 KGHSH and CDR2 LQKENI. This CDR3 comprises 13 residues. The DNA for the CDR3 is TGTGCCAGCTCATATGGCCGAGGCTACGAGCAGTACTTC. Its translation: CASSYGRGYEQYF.

The DNA of the CDR3 is TGTGCCACCAAACAGGGGGCACCCTCACCCCTCCACTTT. Amino acids: CATKQGAPSPLHF. This chain links TRBV6-5 with TRBJ1-6; 9 positions agree with TRBD1. V lost 10 bases, J lost 10 bases, and 8 bases stayed unmatched. CDR3 size: 13 residues. Per germline, CDR1 MNHEY and CDR2 SVGAGI.

The chain links TRBV18 to TRBJ2-7; 8 nucleotides agree with TRBD1. This CDR3 is built from 14 residues. The V segment lost 3 bases and the J segment 3 bases; nucleotides outside the gene matches: 4. Germline loops: CDR1 KGHSH, CDR2 LQKENI. For the CDR3, the DNA is TGTGCCAGCTCACCGCTAGGACAGGGCTACGAGCAGTACTTC. This sequence encodes CASSPLGQGYEQYF.

The chain carries TRBV3-1 (or the pseudogene TRBV3-2) and TRBJ1-2; D is undetermined. This CDR3 has 15 amino acids. Trimming took 3 bases from V and 7 from J, leaving 18 bases between them. Germline CDR1 LGHDT, CDR2 YNNKEL (reference sequence). Here the CDR3 reads CASSQAGTGVGGYTF. The CDR3, as DNA: TGTGCCAGCAGCCAGGCAGGCACCGGGGTCGGTGGCTACACCTTC.

The table lists this clone with a few counts. This sequence joins TRBV10-1 and TRBJ2-7; 7 bases agree with TRBD2. The CDR3 extends over 15 amino acids. V gave up 2 bases and J gave up 5 bases; unmatched junction bases: 9. Germline V gene sequence: CDR1 WNHNN, CDR2 SYGVQD (reference sequence). The CDR3 loop is CASSERQGGANEQYF. CDR3 coding DNA: TGCGCCAGCAGTGAGCGGCAGGGAGGGGCTAACGAGCAGTACTTC.

The genes are TRBV28 and TRBJ1-1; TRBD1 is a possible D gene (6 bases). Germline V gives CDR1 MDHEN, CDR2 SYDVKM. The CDR3 has 14 amino acids. V lost 6 bases, J lost 4 bases, and 15 bases lay in between. The CDR3 spells CASRKQGPLTEAFF. The CDR3 bases are TGTGCCAGCAGGAAACAGGGTCCACTCACTGAAGCTTTCTTT.

The chain links TRBV28 to TRBJ1-5; TRBD1 matches 7 bases. Germline CDR1 and CDR2: MDHEN and SYDVKM. The CDR3 length is 13 residues. J lost 6 bases, V lost 5 bases, and 4 bases had no gene match. The CDR3 DNA reads TGTGCCAGCAGTGGGGCAGGGGGTCAGCCCCAGCATTTT. This encodes CASSGAGGQPQHF.

The chain recombines TRBV25-1 with TRBJ1-5; 7 bases map to TRBD1. The CDR3 contains 15 residues. V shed 4 bases, J shed 0 bases, and the junction held 3 bases outside the gene matches. Germline V gene lookup returns CDR1 MGHDK and CDR2 SYGVNS. The CDR3 coding sequence is TGTGCCAGCAGTGCAGGGGGGAGTAGCAATCAGCCCCAGCATTTT. Translation gives CASSAGGSSNQPQHF.

This chain uses TRBV7-3 with TRBJ1-2, with unresolved D. The CDR3 is made up of 13 amino acids. Germline CDR1 and CDR2: SGHTA and FQGTGA. V was shortened by 6 bases and J by 8 bases, with 16 bases between the two germline ends. Here the CDR3 reads CASRPGPAGGYTF. CDR3 sequence (DNA): TGTGCCAGCAGACCGGGCCCGGCGGGGGGCTACACCTTC.

The genes are TRBV10-2 and TRBJ1-1, with a weak D call TRBD1 (6 bases). This CDR3 is 16 amino acids long. Deletions cut 7 bases from V and 1 base from J, with 19 bases between. Germline V gene data show CDR1 as WSHSY and CDR2 as SAAADI. The CDR3 nucleotides read TGCGCCAGCAACTCATATTCCGACAGGCGGAACACTGAAGCTTTCTTT. It specifies CASNSYSDRRNTEAFF.

The V call is TRBV7-3, the J call TRBJ2-3; 10 positions match TRBD2. V lost 5 bases, J lost 4 bases, and 6 bases stayed unmatched. This CDR3 comprises 15 residues. Germline CDR1 is SGHTA and CDR2 is FQGTGA. The CDR3 nucleotides are TGTGCCAGCAGCCCAGCGGGAGGGCCCGCAGATACGCAGTATTTT. Amino acid sequence: CASSPAGGPADTQYF.

V usage is TRBV28 and J usage is TRBJ2-1; weak D call: TRBD2 (6 bases). The germline CDR1 and CDR2 sequences are MDHEN and SYDVKM. Trimming removed 6 bases from V and 8 bases from J, with 14 bases in between. The CDR3 covers 13 residues. The chain's CDR3 is CASSLAVIYEQFF. The CDR3 DNA follows: TGTGCCAGCAGCTTAGCGGTTATCTATGAGCAGTTCTTC.